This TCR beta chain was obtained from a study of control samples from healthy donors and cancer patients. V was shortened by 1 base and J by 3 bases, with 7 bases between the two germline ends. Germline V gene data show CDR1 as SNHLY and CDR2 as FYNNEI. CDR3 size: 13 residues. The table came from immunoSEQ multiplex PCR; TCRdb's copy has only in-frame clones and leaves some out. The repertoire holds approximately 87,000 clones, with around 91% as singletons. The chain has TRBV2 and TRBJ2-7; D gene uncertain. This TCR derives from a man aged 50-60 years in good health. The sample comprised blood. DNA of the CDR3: TGTGCCAGCAGTGAAGAAGTCGGCTACGAGCAGTACTTC. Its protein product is CASSEEVGYEQYF.